One and the same sample provided the 25 T cell receptor beta chains below, sequenced in a study of shared clonotypes between healthy human individuals. Method: immunoSEQ multiplex PCR; TCRdb's copy keeps in-frame clones and lacks some. This table has around 1.1 million clones, roughly 74% appearing once. Sequencing input: memory CD4+ T cells from PBMCs. As for subset: CD45RA-negative fraction. All receptors derive from a young man in good health. Some clones in this sample may be carry-over from other donors' samples.

This sequence joins TRBV19 and TRBJ2-7; TRBD2 might be the D (6 bases). The CDR3 sequence is 14 residues long. Germline CDR1 is LNHDA and CDR2 is SQIVND (reference sequence). V was pared by 7 bases and J by 0 bases, with 13 bases between. CDR3 residues: CASTPGGNSYEQYF. CDR3 nucleotide sequence: TGTGCCAGTACCCCGGGCGGGAACTCCTACGAGCAGTACTTC.

The rearrangement joins TRBV30 to TRBJ2-7; the match to TRBD2 covers 7 bases. CDR3 length: 14 amino acids. Germline CDR1 reads GTSNPN; CDR2 reads SVGIG (reference sequence). After removal of 2 bases from V and 0 bases from J, the junction contained 4 bases not matched to a gene. The CDR3: CAWSLGGSSYEQYF. CDR3 DNA: TGTGCCTGGAGTCTGGGGGGGAGCTCCTACGAGCAGTACTTC.

The gene calls are TRBV9 and TRBJ2-2; perhaps TRBD2 as D (6 bases). The CDR3 is made up of 15 amino acids. The germline V and J ends were trimmed by 7 bases and 2 bases, with 15 bases remaining between them. Per germline, CDR1 SGDLS and CDR2 YYNGEE. CDR3: CASGRRGTNTGELFF. DNA of the CDR3: TGTGCCAGCGGACGGAGGGGAACCAACACCGGGGAGCTGTTTTTT.

V is TRBV30 and J is TRBJ2-6, with D possibly being TRBD1 (5 bases). V gave up 0 bases and J gave up 0 bases, with 12 bases separating them. CDR1 and CDR2 from the germline V gene are GTSNPN and SVGIG (reference sequence). The CDR3 has 17 residues. The CDR3 here is CAWSVGRTSSGANVLTF. CDR3 sequence (DNA): TGTGCCTGGAGTGTCGGGCGGACAAGCTCTGGGGCCAACGTCCTGACTTTC.

The chain has TRBV5-6 and TRBJ2-6, with 8 positions matching TRBD1. CDR1 SGHDT and CDR2 YYEEEE come from the germline V gene. CDR3 length: 19 amino acids. The trim removed 0 bases at V and 0 bases at J, leaving 8 bases unmatched. In nucleotides, the CDR3 is TGTGCCAGCAGCTTGGCCGACAGGGGTTGGGTCTCTGGGGCCAACGTCCTGACTTTC. It specifies CASSLADRGWVSGANVLTF.

The chain employs TRBV5-1 and TRBJ1-3; a weak D match, TRBD1 (6 bases). The V end was cut by 0 bases, the J end by 0 bases, with 7 bases between. CDR3 length equals 15 residues. In germline, CDR1 is SGHRS, CDR2 YFSETQ. The CDR3 region is CASSLGDNSGNTIYF. CDR3 DNA sequence: TGCGCCAGCAGCTTGGGGGACAACTCTGGAAACACCATATATTTT.

With regard to this clone: A read error likely explains this, since a far larger clone differs by one base. The CDR3 does not close with the conserved phenylalanine or tryptophan, likely indicating a read error. The chain employs TRBV5-1 and TRBJ1-1; 8 bases map to TRBD1. The V and J ends lost 2 bases and 1 base, in that order; junction bases with no gene match: 4. The CDR3 runs to 15 residues. Germline CDR1 SGHRS, CDR2 YFSETQ. The chain's CDR3 is CASSLQGGPNTEAFL. CDR3 coding DNA: TGCGCCAGCAGCTTACAGGGGGGCCCGAACACTGAAGCTTTCCTT.

This clone has just a few counts. The chain uses TRBV4-2 and TRBJ2-1, with D unresolved. CDR3 size: 16 residues. Germline V gene sequence: CDR1 LGHNA, CDR2 YNFKEQ. V shed 0 bases and J shed 2 bases, with 11 bases lying between them. The CDR3 protein is CASSQDHGVTYNEQFF. In DNA, the CDR3 is TGTGCCAGCAGCCAAGATCACGGAGTAACCTACAATGAGCAGTTCTTC.

V and J are TRBV7-5 and TRBJ2-7; the table names TRBD1, a call not compared with the DNA. TRBV7-5 is recorded as a pseudogene. CDR3 length: 19 residues. The CDR3 region has the DNA TGTGCCAGCAGCTTAGCGGTGAGAACAGGGGGACTGGGGTCCTACGAGCAGTACTTC. Translating gives CASSLAVRTGGLGSYEQYF.

This clone was observed many times. The CDR3 bases are TGTGCCAGCAAGCGGGGGAATCAGCCCCAGCATTTT. It yields the protein CASKRGNQPQHF. This chain links TRBV28 with TRBJ1-5, with D perhaps matching TRBD1 (5 bases). The CDR3 is 12 amino acids. With 7 bases removed from V and 4 bases from J, the gap between germline ends came to 8 bases. Germline lookup yields CDR1 MDHEN and CDR2 SYDVKM. The entire variable domain, with the rest obtained from reference TRBV28 and TRBJ1-5, is as follows: DVKVTQSSRYLVKRTGEKVFLECVQDMDHENMFWYRQDPGLGLRLIYFSYDVKMKEKGDIPEGYSVSREKKERFSLILESASTNQTSMYLCASKRGNQPQHFGDGTRLSIL.

The chain joins TRBV10-3 to TRBJ1-3, with D perhaps TRBD1 (5 bases). Looked up from germline, CDR1 is ENHRY and CDR2 is SYGVKD. The CDR3 consists of 12 residues. Trimming cost V 6 bases and J 2 bases, with 5 bases left between them. The CDR3 loop reads CAISRAGNTIYF. The CDR3 nucleotides are TGTGCCATCAGCAGGGCTGGAAACACCATATATTTT.

This chain joins TRBV5-1 and TRBJ2-1; D may be TRBD1 (6 bases). From germline, CDR1 is SGHRS and CDR2 YFSETQ. Trimming removed 0 bases at V and 2 bases at J, with 9 bases between. The CDR3 loop spans 15 amino acids. Here the CDR3 DNA reads TGCGCCAGCAGCTTGGGACAGGAACCCTACAATGAGCAGTTCTTC. As protein: CASSLGQEPYNEQFF. The whole variable domain, remainder taken from reference TRBV5-1 and TRBJ2-1, is KAGVTQTPRYLIKTRGQQVTLSCSPISGHRSVSWYQQTPGQGLQFLFEYFSETQRNKGNFPGRFSGRQFSNSRSEMNVSTLELGDSALYLCASSLGQEPYNEQFFGPGTRLTVL.

CDR3 region: CASSKRAQYNEQFF. DNA for the CDR3: TGTGCCAGCAGTAAGCGGGCCCAATACAATGAGCAGTTCTTC. This chain uses TRBV28 with TRBJ2-1, with D possibly being TRBD2 (6 bases). The CDR3 contains 14 residues. The germline V gene encodes CDR1 MDHEN and CDR2 SYDVKM. V was pared by 5 bases and J by 4 bases, with 12 bases between.

The V gene is TRBV9, the J gene TRBJ1-1; no clear D. Germline loops: CDR1 SGDLS, CDR2 YYNGEE. V was cut by 1 base and J by 3 bases, with 7 bases left in between. The CDR3 length is 13 residues. The CDR3 DNA is TGTGCCAGCAGCGTAAATAGCTACACTGAAGCTTTCTTT. Its protein is CASSVNSYTEAFF.

This chain uses TRBV5-4 with TRBJ2-2; TRBD1 is a possible D gene (6 bases). Germline V gene sequence: CDR1 SGHNT, CDR2 YYREEE (reference sequence). The CDR3 length is 14 residues. The V gene lost 4 bases and the J gene lost 1 base, with 8 bases spanning the gap. Written as DNA, the CDR3 is TGTGCCAGCAGCGTGGGACAGAACACCGGGGAGCTGTTTTTT. Encoded protein: CASSVGQNTGELFF.

This clone was observed at least ten times. The rearrangement uses TRBV12-2 and TRBJ1-5; no check of the table's D call, TRBD1, against the DNA was made. TRBV12-2 is annotated as a pseudogene. This CDR3 contains 17 residues. CDR3 DNA sequence: TGTGCAAGTCGTCGCCGAGTCGACAGGGACAATGGTCAGCCCCAGCATTTT. This gives the protein CASRRRVDRDNGQPQHF.

The rearrangement joins TRBV9 to TRBJ2-1; 7 positions match TRBD2. With 3 bases clipped from V and 8 bases from J, the junction kept 8 bases outside the gene matches. Germline V gives CDR1 SGDLS, CDR2 YYNGEE. This CDR3 is built from 14 residues. CDR3: CASSAGPGGDEQFF. CDR3 in DNA: TGTGCCAGCAGCGCGGGACCGGGAGGCGATGAGCAGTTCTTC.

This rearrangement joins TRBV5-1 to TRBJ2-2; D might be TRBD2 (5 bases). This CDR3 comprises 17 residues. V lost 1 base to trimming and J lost 4 bases, with 17 bases between them. In germline, CDR1 is SGHRS, CDR2 YFSETQ. The CDR3 loop reads CASSLPTGGGSTGELFF. In DNA, the CDR3 is TGCGCCAGCAGCTTGCCAACCGGAGGAGGTAGCACCGGGGAGCTGTTTTTT.

This clone was counted once. For the CDR3, the DNA is TGTGCCAGCAGCTTGGGACAGGGGGCTCACAATGAAAAACTGTTTTTT. Translated: CASSLGQGAHNEKLFF. V gene TRBV5-4 combines with J gene TRBJ1-4; 10 nucleotides match TRBD1. This CDR3 is 16 amino acids long. From germline, CDR1 is SGHNT and CDR2 YYREEE (reference sequence). V dropped 0 bases and J dropped 5; count of bases not matched to a gene: 4.

In this sample, this clone turned up once. This chain links TRBV7-8 with TRBJ1-2, with D perhaps TRBD1 (5 bases). CDR3 length: 13 amino acids. Germline CDR1 SGHVS, CDR2 FQNEAQ. The V end lost 6 bases, the J end lost 4 bases, and 12 bases lay between the germline ends. CDR3 sequence: CASRRGPFYGYTF. The CDR3 bases are TGTGCCAGCAGGAGGGGACCGTTCTATGGCTACACCTTC.

The V call is TRBV11-2, the J call TRBJ2-1, with a tentative D call TRBD2 (6 bases). This CDR3 is built from 14 residues. Germline V gene data show CDR1 as SGHAT and CDR2 as FQNNGV. V lost 7 bases and J lost 2, with 12 bases in between. CDR3 in amino acids: CASTLARAYNEQFF. The DNA of the CDR3 is TGTGCCAGCACCCTAGCGCGAGCCTACAATGAGCAGTTCTTC.

This sequence joins TRBV30 and TRBJ1-1, with a weak D call TRBD1 (5 bases). V was clipped by 4 bases and J by 4 bases, with 10 bases between them. Germline V lookup: CDR1 GTSNPN, CDR2 SVGIG (reference sequence). The CDR3 sequence is 12 residues long. The CDR3 nucleotides are TGTGCCTGGACTAGGGGCATCACTGAAGCTTTCTTT. This translates into CAWTRGITEAFF.

This chain uses TRBV29-1 with TRBJ1-1; maybe TRBD1 (6 bases). Trimming cost V 6 bases and J 1 base, with 12 bases left between them. This CDR3 is built from 13 residues. Germline values: CDR1 SQVTM, CDR2 ANQGSEA. For the CDR3, the DNA is TGCAGCGTCCAACGGACAGAGAACACTGAAGCTTTCTTT. Translation gives CSVQRTENTEAFF. The entire variable domain, with the rest obtained from reference TRBV29-1 and TRBJ1-1, is as follows: SAVISQKPSRDICQRGTSLTIQCQVDSQVTMMFWYRQQPGQSLTLIATANQGSEATYESGFVIDKFPISRPNLTFSTLTVSNMSPEDSSIYLCSVQRTENTEAFFGQGTRLTVV.

In regard to this clone: This sequence may be a read error, since a much larger clone differs from it by one base. The chain joins TRBV20-1 to TRBJ1-2; D remains ambiguous. The germline V gene encodes CDR1 DFQATT and CDR2 SNEGSKA (reference sequence). This CDR3 has 11 amino acids. The V and J ends lost 7 bases and 5 bases respectively, with 11 bases between them. CDR3 sequence reads: CSVSPNYGYTF. The CDR3 DNA follows: TGCAGTGTTAGTCCAAATTATGGCTACACCTTC.

V gene TRBV9 combines with J gene TRBJ2-3; no firm D call. CDR1 and CDR2 from the germline V gene are SGDLS and YYNGEE. Trimming took 3 bases from V and 6 from J, leaving 14 bases between them. The CDR3 is 14 amino acids. In nucleotides, the CDR3 is TGTGCCAGCAGCGCTGCGTCCAGGTCGGATACGCAGTATTTT. It codes for CASSAASRSDTQYF. Based on the CDR3 plus reference TRBV9 and TRBJ2-3, the full variable domain is DSGVTQTPKHLITATGQRVTLRCSPRSGDLSVYWYQQSLDQGLQFLIQYYNGEERAKGNILERFSAQQFPDLHSELNLSSLELGDSALYFCASSAASRSDTQYFGPGTRLTVL.